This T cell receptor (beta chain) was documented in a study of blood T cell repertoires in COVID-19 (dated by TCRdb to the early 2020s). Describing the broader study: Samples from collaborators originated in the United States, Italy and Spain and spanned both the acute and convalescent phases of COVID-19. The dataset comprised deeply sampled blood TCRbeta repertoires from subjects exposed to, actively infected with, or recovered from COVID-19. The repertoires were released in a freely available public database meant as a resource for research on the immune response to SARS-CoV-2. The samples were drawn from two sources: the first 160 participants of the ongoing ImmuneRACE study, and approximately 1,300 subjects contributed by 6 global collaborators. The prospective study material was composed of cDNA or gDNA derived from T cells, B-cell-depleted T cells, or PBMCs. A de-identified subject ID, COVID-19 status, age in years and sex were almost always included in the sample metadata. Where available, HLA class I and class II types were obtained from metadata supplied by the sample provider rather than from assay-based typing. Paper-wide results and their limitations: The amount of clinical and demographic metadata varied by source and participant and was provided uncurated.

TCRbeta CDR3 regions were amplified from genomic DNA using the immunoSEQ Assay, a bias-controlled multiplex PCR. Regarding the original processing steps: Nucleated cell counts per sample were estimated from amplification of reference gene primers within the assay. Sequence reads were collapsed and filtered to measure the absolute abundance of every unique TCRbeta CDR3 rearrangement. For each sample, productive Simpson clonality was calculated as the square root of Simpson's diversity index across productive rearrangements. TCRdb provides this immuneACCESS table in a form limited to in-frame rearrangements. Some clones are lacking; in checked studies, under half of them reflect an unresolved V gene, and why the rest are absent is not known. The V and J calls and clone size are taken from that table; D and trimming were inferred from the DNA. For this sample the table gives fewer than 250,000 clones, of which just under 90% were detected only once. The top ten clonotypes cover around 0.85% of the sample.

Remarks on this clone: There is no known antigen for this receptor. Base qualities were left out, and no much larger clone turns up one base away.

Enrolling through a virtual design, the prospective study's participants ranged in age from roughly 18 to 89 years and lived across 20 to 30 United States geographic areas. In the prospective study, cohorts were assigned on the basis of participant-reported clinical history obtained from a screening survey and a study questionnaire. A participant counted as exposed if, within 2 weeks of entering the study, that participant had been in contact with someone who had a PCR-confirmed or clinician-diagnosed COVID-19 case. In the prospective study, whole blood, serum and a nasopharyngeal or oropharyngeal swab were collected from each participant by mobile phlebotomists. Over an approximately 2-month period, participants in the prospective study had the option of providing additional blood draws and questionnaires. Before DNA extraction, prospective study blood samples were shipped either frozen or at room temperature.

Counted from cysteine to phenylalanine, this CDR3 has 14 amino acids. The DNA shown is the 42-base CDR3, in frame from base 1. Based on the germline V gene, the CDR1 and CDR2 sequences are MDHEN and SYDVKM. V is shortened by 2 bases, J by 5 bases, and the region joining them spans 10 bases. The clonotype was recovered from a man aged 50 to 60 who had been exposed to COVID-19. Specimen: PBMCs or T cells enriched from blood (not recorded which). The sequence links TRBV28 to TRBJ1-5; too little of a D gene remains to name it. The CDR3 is CASSLVSRDQPQHF. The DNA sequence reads TGTGCCAGCAGTTTAGTTTCTCGGGATCAGCCCCAGCATTTT.